Listed below are T cell receptor beta chains from one sample, sequenced in a study of beta chain features in type 1 diabetes. Clones were sequenced by immunoSEQ multiplex PCR, and TCRdb holds only the in-frame ones, with some missing. The table lists 130,000 or so clones, roughly 10% of them singletons, with nearly 0.65% in the top ten. The sequencing input was central memory CD4+ T cells from blood. The receptors were sampled from a woman in her 40s in good health. Both conserved end residues are part of each CDR3. Fields, in order: clone size, V gene, J gene, D gene, CDR3 protein, CDR3 DNA. The D gene is left open where the match is weak. Rows may omit the clone size; those that give it use once, few, many or a size class.

-	TRBV7-2	TRBJ2-5	-	CASAGGTQETQYF	TGTGCCAGCGCAGGGGGGACCCAAGAGACCCAGTACTTC
few	TRBV5-5	TRBJ2-5	-	CASSLSLAQYQETQYF	TGTGCCAGCAGCTTATCTCTAGCGCAGTACCAAGAGACCCAGTACTTC
-	TRBV2	TRBJ1-1	-	CASSATWNTEAFF	TGTGCCAGCTCAGCGACTTGGAACACTGAAGCTTTCTTT
few	TRBV11-2	TRBJ1-5	-	CASSLVFKGDQPQHF	TGTGCCAGCAGCTTAGTGTTTAAGGGGGACCAGCCCCAGCATTTT
few	TRBV4-2	TRBJ2-1	TRBD2	CASSQDGRGDNEQFF	TGTGCCAGCAGCCAAGATGGGCGGGGGGACAATGAGCAGTTCTTC
few	TRBV5-1	TRBJ2-1	TRBD1	CASSLDRGTGEQFF	TGCGCCAGCAGCTTGGACAGGGGTACGGGTGAGCAGTTCTTC
few	TRBV7-8	TRBJ1-2	TRBD1	CASSLGGQGADGYTF	TGTGCCAGCAGCTTGGGAGGACAGGGGGCCGATGGCTACACCTTC
-	TRBV7-2	TRBJ1-1	-	CASSTDRNTEAFF	TGTGCCAGCAGCACAGACAGGAACACTGAAGCTTTCTTT
-	TRBV5-6	TRBJ2-7	-	CASSLVVGEQYF	TGTGCCAGCAGCCTGGTGGTCGGGGAGCAGTACTTC
-	TRBV7-2	TRBJ2-7	-	CASSPGTGDYEQYF	TGTGCCAGCAGCCCCGGGACGGGGGATTACGAGCAGTACTTC
few	TRBV7-9	TRBJ1-2	-	CASSFNRDGYTF	TGTGCCAGCAGCTTTAACAGGGACGGCTACACCTTC
few	TRBV2	TRBJ1-1	-	CASKRTAFTEAFF	TGTGCCAGCAAACGGACAGCTTTCACTGAAGCTTTCTTT
few	TRBV28	TRBJ2-2	-	CASSEQGGTGELFF	TGTGCCAGCAGCGAACAGGGTGGCACCGGGGAGCTGTTTTTT
few	TRBV7-2	TRBJ1-2	TRBD1	CASSLRIQGEDGYTF	TGTGCCAGCAGCTTAAGGATCCAGGGGGAAGATGGCTACACCTTC
-	TRBV7-2	TRBJ1-2	-	CASSHSAGWGYTF	TGTGCCAGCAGCCATTCAGCCGGGTGGGGCTACACCTTC
few	TRBV7-2	TRBJ2-4	TRBD2	CASSPTSGGFKNIQYF	TGTGCCAGCAGTCCGACTAGCGGGGGATTCAAAAACATTCAGTACTTC
few	TRBV7-2	TRBJ2-5	-	CASSLSPSETQYF	TGTGCCAGCAGCTTATCCCCTTCAGAGACCCAGTACTTC
-	TRBV7-2	TRBJ2-7	TRBD1	CASSYLPGQGGYEQYF	TGTGCCAGCAGCTACCTTCCGGGACAGGGAGGTTACGAGCAGTACTTC
few	TRBV7-8	TRBJ2-5	TRBD1	CASRRHVKGAETQYF	TGTGCCAGCAGAAGACATGTTAAGGGGGCTGAGACCCAGTACTTC
few	TRBV2	TRBJ2-1	TRBD2	CATSGLAGNEQFF	TGTGCCACCTCGGGACTAGCGGGGAATGAGCAGTTCTTC
few	TRBV7-9	TRBJ2-5	-	CASSLQGETQYF	TGTGCCAGCAGCCTCCAGGGCGAGACCCAGTACTTC
few	TRBV5-1	TRBJ2-3	TRBD2	CASSVGLDYLTDTQYF	TGCGCCAGCAGCGTGGGACTAGATTACCTCACAGATACGCAGTATTTT
few	TRBV6-1	TRBJ2-3	TRBD2	CASSERASGGTDTQYF	TGTGCCAGCAGTGAAAGGGCTAGCGGGGGCACAGATACGCAGTATTTT
-	TRBV6-1	TRBJ2-7	TRBD2	CASSERTSGNAVPYEQYF	TGTGCCAGCAGTGAACGGACTAGCGGTAATGCGGTTCCCTACGAGCAGTACTTC
-	TRBV9	TRBJ1-2	-	CASSVDTNYGYTF	TGTGCCAGCAGCGTAGACACTAACTATGGCTACACCTTC
-	TRBV27	TRBJ2-7	-	CASSQKYPGQGHSYEQYF	TGTGCCAGCAGCCAAAAATATCCGGGACAAGGACATTCCTACGAGCAGTACTTC
-	TRBV5-6	TRBJ2-7	-	CASRPRDTQSDYEQYF	TGTGCCAGCAGGCCCCGGGACACCCAATCAGACTACGAGCAGTACTTC
-	TRBV5-1	TRBJ1-4	TRBD1	CASSLYRDRVNEKLFF	TGCGCCAGCAGCTTGTACCGGGACAGAGTAAATGAAAAACTGTTTTTT
-	TRBV6-1	TRBJ2-5	-	CASSYRETQYF	TGTGCCAGCAGTTATCGGGAGACCCAGTACTTC
few	TRBV18	TRBJ2-5	-	CASSPAGGRVETQYF	TGTGCCAGCTCACCAGCTGGCGGCAGGGTGGAGACCCAGTACTTC
-	TRBV5-1	TRBJ2-5	TRBD2	CASSLGTSGETQYF	TGCGCCAGCAGCTTGGGGACTAGCGGAGAGACCCAGTACTTC
few	TRBV11-2	TRBJ2-5	-	CASSLLRQFGETQYF	TGTGCCAGCAGCCTACTTAGACAGTTTGGAGAGACCCAGTACTTC
few	TRBV7-6	TRBJ2-7	TRBD2	CASSPRGSGGAYEQYF	TGTGCCAGCAGCCCTAGAGGCAGCGGGGGGGCCTACGAGCAGTACTTC
few	TRBV7-2	TRBJ2-7	TRBD2	CASSPGASGGYEQYF	TGTGCCAGCAGCCCCGGGGCTAGCGGGGGCTACGAGCAGTACTTC
-	TRBV5-1	TRBJ1-2	-	CASSLYNNPRVSYTF	TGCGCCAGCAGCTTGTATAACAACCCCAGGGTGAGCTACACCTTC
-	TRBV6-5	TRBJ2-3	-	CASSKNTDTQYF	TGTGCCAGCAGCAAAAACACAGATACGCAGTATTTT
few	TRBV5-1	TRBJ2-5	-	CASSPPQGLGYQETQYF	TGCGCCAGCAGCCCACCTCAGGGTTTGGGGTACCAAGAGACCCAGTACTTC
few	TRBV6-4	TRBJ2-3	TRBD2	CASSGRRGATDTQYF	TGTGCCAGCAGTGGCCGGCGGGGGGCCACAGATACGCAGTATTTT
-	TRBV6-6	TRBJ1-6	-	CASRRTADRWSPLHF	TGTGCCAGCAGGCGGACAGCCGATAGATGGTCACCCCTCCACTTT
few	TRBV7-2	TRBJ2-3	TRBD1	CASGRQGRDTQYF	TGTGCCAGCGGAAGACAGGGGCGAGATACGCAGTATTTT
-	TRBV28	TRBJ1-4	-	CASIKWGDGNEKLFF	TGTGCCAGCATCAAATGGGGGGACGGGAATGAAAAACTGTTTTTT
-	TRBV11-2	TRBJ2-1	-	CASSIPDLQNEQFF	TGTGCCAGCAGTATCCCGGACTTGCAAAATGAGCAGTTCTTC
-	TRBV2	TRBJ2-3	TRBD2	CASISGGSTDTQYF	TGTGCCAGCATCAGCGGGGGTAGCACAGATACGCAGTATTTT
few	TRBV6-1	TRBJ2-7	TRBD1	CASRAGQGVDEQYF	TGTGCCAGCAGGGCTGGACAGGGAGTGGACGAGCAGTACTTC
-	TRBV19	TRBJ1-6	TRBD1	CASRWLDRGSPLHF	TGTGCCAGTAGATGGCTAGACAGGGGATCACCCCTCCACTTT
few	TRBV11-2	TRBJ2-7	-	CASSLVFASEYEQYF	TGTGCCAGCAGCTTAGTCTTTGCTAGCGAATACGAGCAGTACTTC
few	TRBV12-5	TRBJ2-1	TRBD2	CASASGGAGHEQFF	TGTGCTAGTGCTAGCGGGGGGGCGGGTCATGAGCAGTTCTTC
-	TRBV7-6	TRBJ1-6	-	CASSLAAAVYNSPLHF	TGTGCCAGCAGCTTAGCGGCCGCCGTTTATAATTCACCCCTCCACTTT
-	TRBV19	TRBJ1-5	-	CASSGQISNQPQHF	TGTGCCAGTAGTGGACAGATTAGCAATCAGCCCCAGCATTTT